The subject of this entry is one T cell receptor (beta chain). Amplification of TCR beta CDR3 regions used RNA as the template. The primer set for the first-round RT-PCR of the TCR CDR3 was HTBI. TCRdb reprocessed the multiplex PCR reads with MiXCR, giving one entry per CDR3 protein. The sample lists around 300,000 distinct CDR3 sequences, roughly 15% occurring once. With 2 bases removed from V and 6 bases from J, the gap between germline ends came to 7 bases. The V gene's germline CDR1 is LGHDT and CDR2 YNNKEL (reference sequence). The CDR3 is 13 residues long. The data derive from a study of T cells in Graves' hyperthyroidism and ophthalmopathy.

This TCR came from a woman between 40 and 55 years old with Graves' ophthalmopathy. Sequenced sample: blood. The rearrangement links TRBV3-1 to TRBJ2-2, with D unclear. The CDR3 here is CASSQTIPGELFF. As DNA, the CDR3 is TGTGCCAGCAGCCAAACGATCCCCGGGGAGCTGTTTTTT.